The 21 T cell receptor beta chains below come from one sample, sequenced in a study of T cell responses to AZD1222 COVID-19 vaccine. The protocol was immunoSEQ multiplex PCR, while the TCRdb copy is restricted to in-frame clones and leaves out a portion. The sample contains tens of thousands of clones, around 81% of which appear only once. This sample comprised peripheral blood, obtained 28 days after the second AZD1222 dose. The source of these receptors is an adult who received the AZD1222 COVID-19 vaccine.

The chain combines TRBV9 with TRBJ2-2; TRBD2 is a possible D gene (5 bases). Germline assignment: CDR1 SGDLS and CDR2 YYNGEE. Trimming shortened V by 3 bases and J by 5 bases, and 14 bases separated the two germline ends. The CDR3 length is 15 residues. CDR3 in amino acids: CASSGQDFWTGELFF. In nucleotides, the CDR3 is TGTGCCAGCAGCGGCCAGGACTTTTGGACCGGGGAGCTGTTTTTT.

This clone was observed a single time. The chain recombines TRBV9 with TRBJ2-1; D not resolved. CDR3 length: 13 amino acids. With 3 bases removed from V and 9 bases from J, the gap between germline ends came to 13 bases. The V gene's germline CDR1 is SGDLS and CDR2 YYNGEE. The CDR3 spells CASSAPSGGEQFF. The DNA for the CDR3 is TGTGCCAGCAGCGCACCCTCGGGCGGTGAGCAGTTCTTC.

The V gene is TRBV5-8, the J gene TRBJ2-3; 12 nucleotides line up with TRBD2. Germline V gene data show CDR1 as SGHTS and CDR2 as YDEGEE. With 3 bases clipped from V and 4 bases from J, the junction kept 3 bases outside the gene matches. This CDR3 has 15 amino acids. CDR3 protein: CASSSRLAGADTQYF. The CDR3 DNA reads TGTGCCAGCAGCTCCAGACTAGCGGGGGCAGATACGCAGTATTTT.

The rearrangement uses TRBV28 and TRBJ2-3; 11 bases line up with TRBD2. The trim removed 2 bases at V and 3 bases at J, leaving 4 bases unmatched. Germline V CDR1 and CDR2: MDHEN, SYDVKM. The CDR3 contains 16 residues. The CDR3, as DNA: TGTGCCAGCAGTTTAGAATTAGCGGGAGGGACAGATACGCAGTATTTT. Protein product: CASSLELAGGTDTQYF.

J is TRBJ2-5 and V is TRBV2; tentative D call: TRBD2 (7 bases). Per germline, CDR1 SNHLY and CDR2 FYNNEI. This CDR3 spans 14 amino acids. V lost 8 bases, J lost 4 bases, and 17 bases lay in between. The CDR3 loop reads CASERGGLRETQYF. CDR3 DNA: TGTGCCAGCGAAAGGGGGGGACTGAGAGAGACCCAGTACTTC. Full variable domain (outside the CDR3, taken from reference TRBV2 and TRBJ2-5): EPEVTQTPSHQVTQMGQEVILRCVPISNHLYFYWYRQILGQKVEFLVSFYNNEISEKSEIFDDQFSVERPDGSNFTLKIRSTKLEDSAMYFCASERGGLRETQYFGPGTRLLVL.

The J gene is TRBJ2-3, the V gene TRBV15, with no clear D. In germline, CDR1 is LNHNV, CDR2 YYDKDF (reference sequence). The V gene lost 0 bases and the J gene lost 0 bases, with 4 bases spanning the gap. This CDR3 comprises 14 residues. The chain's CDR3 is CATSREDSTDTQYF. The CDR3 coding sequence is TGTGCCACCAGCAGAGAGGACAGCACAGATACGCAGTATTTT. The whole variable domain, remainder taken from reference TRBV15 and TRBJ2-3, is DAMVIQNPRYQVTQFGKPVTLSCSQTLNHNVMYWYQQKSSQAPKLLFHYYDKDFNNEADTPDNFQSRRPNTSFCFLDIRSPGLGDTAMYLCATSREDSTDTQYFGPGTRLTVL.

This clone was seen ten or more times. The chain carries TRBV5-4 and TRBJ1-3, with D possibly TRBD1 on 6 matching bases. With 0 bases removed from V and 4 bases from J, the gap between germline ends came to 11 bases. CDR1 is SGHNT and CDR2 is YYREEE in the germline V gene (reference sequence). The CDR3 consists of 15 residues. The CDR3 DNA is TGTGCCAGCAGCTTGGAGGGGGGAAGAGGAAACACCATATATTTT. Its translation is CASSLEGGRGNTIYF.

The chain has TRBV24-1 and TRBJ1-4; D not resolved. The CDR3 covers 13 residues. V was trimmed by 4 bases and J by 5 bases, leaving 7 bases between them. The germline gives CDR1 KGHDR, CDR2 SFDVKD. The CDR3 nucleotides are TGTGCCACCAGTGAAGGATCCAATGAAAAACTGTTTTTT. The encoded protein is CATSEGSNEKLFF.

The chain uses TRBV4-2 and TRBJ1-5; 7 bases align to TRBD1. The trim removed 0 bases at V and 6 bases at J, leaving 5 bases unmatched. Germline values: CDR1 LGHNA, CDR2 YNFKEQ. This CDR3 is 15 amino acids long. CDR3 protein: CASSQEEGGRQPQHF. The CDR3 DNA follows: TGTGCCAGCAGCCAAGAAGAAGGGGGCCGTCAGCCCCAGCATTTT.

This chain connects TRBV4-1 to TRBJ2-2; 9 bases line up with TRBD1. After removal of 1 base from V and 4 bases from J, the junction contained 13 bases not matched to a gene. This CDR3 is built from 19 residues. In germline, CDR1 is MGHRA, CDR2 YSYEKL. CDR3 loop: CASSQVFPRDRDFTGELFF. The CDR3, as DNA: TGCGCCAGCAGCCAAGTTTTTCCCCGGGACAGGGACTTCACCGGGGAGCTGTTTTTT.

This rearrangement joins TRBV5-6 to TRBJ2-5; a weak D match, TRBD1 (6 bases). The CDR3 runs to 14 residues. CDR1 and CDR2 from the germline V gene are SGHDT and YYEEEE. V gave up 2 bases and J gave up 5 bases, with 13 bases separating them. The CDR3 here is CASSFGRGVETQYF. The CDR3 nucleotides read TGTGCCAGCAGCTTCGGCAGGGGAGTGGAGACCCAGTACTTC.

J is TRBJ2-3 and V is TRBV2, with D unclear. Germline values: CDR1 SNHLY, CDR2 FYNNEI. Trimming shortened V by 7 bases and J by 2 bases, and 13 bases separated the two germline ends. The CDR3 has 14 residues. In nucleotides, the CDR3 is TGTGCCAGCAATCCGTCTGCAAACACAGATACGCAGTATTTT. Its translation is CASNPSANTDTQYF.

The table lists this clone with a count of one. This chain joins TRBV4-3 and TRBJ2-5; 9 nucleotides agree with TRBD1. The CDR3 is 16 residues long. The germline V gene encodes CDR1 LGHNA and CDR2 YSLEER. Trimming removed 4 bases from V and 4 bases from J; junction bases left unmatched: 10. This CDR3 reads CASSREQGASGETQYF. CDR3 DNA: TGCGCCAGCAGCCGAGAACAGGGGGCAAGTGGAGAGACCCAGTACTTC.

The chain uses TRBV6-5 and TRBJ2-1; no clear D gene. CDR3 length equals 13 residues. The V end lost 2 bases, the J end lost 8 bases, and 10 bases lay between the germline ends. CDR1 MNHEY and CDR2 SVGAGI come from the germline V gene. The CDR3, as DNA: TGTGCCAGCAGTTACAACCAGCACCATGAGCAGTTCTTC. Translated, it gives CASSYNQHHEQFF.

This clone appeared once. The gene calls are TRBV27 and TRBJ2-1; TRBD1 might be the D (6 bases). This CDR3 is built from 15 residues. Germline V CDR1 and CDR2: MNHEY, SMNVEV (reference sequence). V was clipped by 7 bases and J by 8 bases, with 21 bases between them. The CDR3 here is CASMGAHHQVDEQFF. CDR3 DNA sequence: TGTGCCAGCATGGGGGCCCACCATCAAGTCGATGAGCAGTTCTTC.

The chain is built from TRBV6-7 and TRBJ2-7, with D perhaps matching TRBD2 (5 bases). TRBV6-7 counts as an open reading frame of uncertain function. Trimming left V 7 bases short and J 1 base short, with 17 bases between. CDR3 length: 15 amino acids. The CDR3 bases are TGTGCCAGCACCTCGACCGGGATTCTGTCCTACGAGCAGTACTTC. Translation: CASTSTGILSYEQYF.

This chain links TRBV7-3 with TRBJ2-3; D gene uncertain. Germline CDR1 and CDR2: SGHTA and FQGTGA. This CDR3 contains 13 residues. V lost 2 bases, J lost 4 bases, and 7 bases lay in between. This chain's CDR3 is CASSLAGSDTQYF. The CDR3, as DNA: TGTGCCAGCAGCTTAGCCGGGTCAGATACGCAGTATTTT.

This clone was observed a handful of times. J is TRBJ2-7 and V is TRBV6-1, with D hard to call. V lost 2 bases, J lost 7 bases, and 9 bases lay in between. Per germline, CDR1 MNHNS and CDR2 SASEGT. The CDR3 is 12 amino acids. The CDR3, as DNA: TGTGCCAGCAGTGAAAGTGGGGATGAGCAGTACTTC. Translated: CASSESGDEQYF.

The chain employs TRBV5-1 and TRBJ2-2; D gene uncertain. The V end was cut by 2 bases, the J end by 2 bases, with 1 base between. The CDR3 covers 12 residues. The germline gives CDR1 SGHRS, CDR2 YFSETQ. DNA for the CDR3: TGCGCCAGCAGCTTAAACACCGGGGAGCTGTTTTTT. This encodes CASSLNTGELFF.

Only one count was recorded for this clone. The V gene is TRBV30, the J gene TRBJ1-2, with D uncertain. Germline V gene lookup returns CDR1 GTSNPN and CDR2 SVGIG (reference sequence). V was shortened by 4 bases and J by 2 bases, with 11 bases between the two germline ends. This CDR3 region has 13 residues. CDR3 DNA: TGTGCCTGGACCCCACAAGGAAACTATGGCTACACCTTC. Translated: CAWTPQGNYGYTF.

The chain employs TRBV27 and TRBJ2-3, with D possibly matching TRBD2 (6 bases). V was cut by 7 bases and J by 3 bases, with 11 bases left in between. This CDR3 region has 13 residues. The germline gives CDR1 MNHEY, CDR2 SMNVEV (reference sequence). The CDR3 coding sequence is TGTGCCAGCAATGGAGGGTTGACAGATACGCAGTATTTT. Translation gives CASNGGLTDTQYF.